What follows are 5 T cell receptor beta chains derived from one specimen sequenced in a study of blood T cell repertoires in COVID-19. Sequencing was performed with immunoSEQ multiplex PCR; in TCRdb, only in-frame clones are kept and a portion is missing. This sample yields roughly 100,000 clones, of which 80% to 90% are seen a single time; 8% to 9.5% belongs to the top ten. Sequenced input: peripheral blood. The origin of the receptors is a woman in her 70s with acute or convalescent COVID-19.

This clone was counted only a few times. The rearrangement joins TRBV6-5 to TRBJ1-2; D is ambiguous. CDR3 length: 15 residues. Trimming left V 2 bases short and J 3 bases short, with 13 bases between. Per germline, CDR1 MNHEY and CDR2 SVGAGI. The chain's CDR3 is CASSYDVGADYGYTF. CDR3 nucleotide sequence: TGTGCCAGCAGTTACGATGTAGGAGCGGACTATGGCTACACCTTC.

The chain links TRBV6-5 to TRBJ1-1; TRBD1 matches 10 bases. Per the germline V gene, CDR1 is MNHEY and CDR2 is SVGAGI. The CDR3 runs 14 residues. V shed 2 bases, J shed 5 bases, and the junction held 2 bases outside the gene matches. The DNA of the CDR3 is TGTGCCAGCAGTTACGGGACAGGGGAGACTGAAGCTTTCTTT. As protein: CASSYGTGETEAFF.

The genes are TRBV9 and TRBJ2-1; the match to TRBD2 covers 12 bases. Germline CDR1 and CDR2: SGDLS and YYNGEE. Unmatched junction bases numbered 9, after V lost 2 bases and J lost 0 bases. The CDR3 runs 19 residues. CDR3 DNA sequence: TGTGCCAGCAGCGTCTCCGGGACTAGCGGGCGCAGCTCCTACAATGAGCAGTTCTTC. Protein sequence: CASSVSGTSGRSSYNEQFF.

This chain connects TRBV11-2 to TRBJ2-7; weak D call: TRBD1 (5 bases). The CDR3 length is 15 residues. V was pared by 1 base and J by 6 bases, with 16 bases between. Looked up from germline, CDR1 is SGHAT and CDR2 is FQNNGV. This chain's CDR3 is CASSLGARTFREQYF. CDR3 DNA: TGTGCCAGCAGCTTAGGGGCGAGGACATTCCGCGAGCAGTACTTC.

The V gene is TRBV5-8, the J gene TRBJ2-2; TRBD2 matches at 8 bases. The J segment lost 6 bases and the V segment lost 1 base, leaving 5 bases of the junction unmatched. CDR3 size: 15 residues. The germline V gene has CDR1 SGHTS and CDR2 YDEGEE. CDR3 protein: CASSLIRGGSGELFF. CDR3 DNA: TGTGCCAGCAGCTTGATCCGGGGGGGGTCCGGGGAGCTGTTTTTT. The variable domain in full, completed from reference TRBV5-8 and TRBJ2-2, reads EAGVTQSPTHLIKTRGQQATLRCSPISGHTSVYWYQQALGLGLQFLLWYDEGEERNRGNFPPRFSGRQFPNYSSELNVNALELEDSALYLCASSLIRGGSGELFFGEGSRLTVL.